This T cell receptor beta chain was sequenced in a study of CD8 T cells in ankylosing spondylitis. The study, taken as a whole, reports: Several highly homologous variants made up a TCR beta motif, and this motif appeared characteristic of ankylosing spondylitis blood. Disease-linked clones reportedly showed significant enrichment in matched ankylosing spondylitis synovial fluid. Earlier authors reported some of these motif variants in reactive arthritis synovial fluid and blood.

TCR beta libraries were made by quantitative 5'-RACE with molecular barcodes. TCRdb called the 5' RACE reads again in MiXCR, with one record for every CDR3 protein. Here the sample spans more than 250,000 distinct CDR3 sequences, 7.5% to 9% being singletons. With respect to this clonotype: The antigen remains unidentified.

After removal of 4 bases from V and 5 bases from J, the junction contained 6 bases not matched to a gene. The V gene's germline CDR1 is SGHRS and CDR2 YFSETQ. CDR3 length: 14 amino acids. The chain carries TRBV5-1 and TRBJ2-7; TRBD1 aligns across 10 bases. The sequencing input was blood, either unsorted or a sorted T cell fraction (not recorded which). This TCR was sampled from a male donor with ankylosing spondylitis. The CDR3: CASSAPGQGHEQYF. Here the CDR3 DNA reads TGCGCCAGCAGCGCACCGGGACAGGGGCACGAGCAGTACTTC.